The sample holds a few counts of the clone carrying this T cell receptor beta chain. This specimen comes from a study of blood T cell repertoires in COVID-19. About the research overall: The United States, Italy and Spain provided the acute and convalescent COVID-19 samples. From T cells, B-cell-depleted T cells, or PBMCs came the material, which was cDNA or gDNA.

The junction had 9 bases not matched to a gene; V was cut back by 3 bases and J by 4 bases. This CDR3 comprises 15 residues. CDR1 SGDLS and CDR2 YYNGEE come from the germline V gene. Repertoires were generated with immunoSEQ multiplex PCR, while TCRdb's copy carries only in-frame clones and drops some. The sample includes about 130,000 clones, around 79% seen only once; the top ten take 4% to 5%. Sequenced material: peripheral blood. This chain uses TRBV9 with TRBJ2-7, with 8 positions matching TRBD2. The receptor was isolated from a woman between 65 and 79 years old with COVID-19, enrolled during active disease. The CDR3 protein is CASSEREGIIYEQYF. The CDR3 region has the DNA TGTGCCAGCAGCGAACGGGAGGGTATAATATACGAGCAGTACTTC.